This T cell receptor beta chain originates from a study of lymphopenia after photon versus proton radiotherapy (dated by TCRdb to between 2018 and 2021). Regarding the study in general: In patients with gastrointestinal tumors who developed high-grade lymphopenia, the study compared the immunological effects of photon radiation therapy with those of proton radiation therapy. The 15 to 20 patients in the cohort had gastrointestinal tumors, were treated with either photon or proton therapy, and subsequently developed lymphopenia. The study aimed to characterize how the two radiation modalities differ in their impact on the immune system. Paper-wide results and their limitations: During treatment, patients who received proton therapy stayed relatively stable, whereas patients who received photon therapy lost naive T cells and TCR diversity and gained effector/memory populations. The survival association was examined only in patients who died, and the authors described better survival with proton therapy as a possibility, not as a demonstrated result. After the lymphocyte count nadir, photon-treated repertoires showed oligoclonal expansion, especially of CD8+ Temra cells, which drove the drop in diversity. Across the cohort, among patients who died, a greater drop in TCR diversity after the nadir was inversely correlated with overall survival time.

Based on the germline V gene (reference sequence), the CDR1 and CDR2 sequences are GTSNPN and SVGIG. The CDR3 numbers 14 residues from cysteine through phenylalanine. Only the CDR3 DNA is retained, 42 bases long and in frame from the first base. V is pared back by 8 bases and J by 2 bases, with 18 bases lying between the germline termini. Concerning this clone: Which antigen it targets is not known. Per-base quality was not reported, and no clone a single base away is much larger than it.

The library was produced with the immunoSEQ multiplex PCR assay. Alongside multiparametric flow cytometry, deep sequencing of rearranged TCR beta loci was used to profile the T cell repertoires. Drawn from immuneACCESS, this table holds only the in-frame rearrangements with V and J called that TCRdb kept. Clones are partly lost; checked studies trace under half to an unresolved V gene and leave the rest unexplained. Recorded for this sample are approximately 65,000 clones; about 89% of them occurred a single time. The ten top clones hold 9.5% to 14% of the sample. The rearrangement combines TRBV30 with TRBJ1-1; TRBD1 is a possible D gene, resting on 5 matching bases. The source of this sequence is an elderly man with esophageal cancer. Sequencing was performed on peripheral blood, taken from a patient treated with proton-based radiotherapy. The DNA sequence follows: TGTGCCCGTGACAAGGTGGGGGGAAACACTGAAGCTTTCTTT. This translates into CARDKVGGNTEAFF.